One T cell receptor beta chain is described in this entry. A single count supports this clone. The antigen it recognizes is unknown. The input lacks base qualities; no much larger clone sits a single base away. The data originate from a study of cytomegalovirus exposure and HLA in healthy donors (dated by TCRdb to 2016 to 2017). Regarding the complete study: A later analysis indicated that the 90 to 150 validation repertoires were generated on the platform also employed for the 666 repertoires of the first cohort. High-throughput TCR immunosequencing, statistical association of individual TCRs with disease status, and machine learning were combined to predict cytomegalovirus infection status. Besides the first cohort of more than 650 subjects, a separate validation cohort made up of 95 to 150 different subjects was used. The aim of the study was to test whether cataloging public T cell receptors could identify signatures of past pathogen exposure. Overall study results and their limits: A later analysis lacked HLA typing for the validation cohort, so it scored co-occurrence in that cohort across all 120 repertoires. In a later analysis, TCRs clustered in the first cohort were found to also tend to co-occur in the roughly 130 validation repertoires, with about 93% of cluster scores above 0. The study gave a list of about 160 TCR beta chains associated with cytomegalovirus. A few of the identified cytomegalovirus-associated TCR beta chains were confirmed in vitro to be specific for cytomegalovirus antigens. Across donors, most TCR sequences were observed very rarely, whereas some public TCRs were present in many individuals. The classifier was reported to diagnose cytomegalovirus status with high specificity and sensitivity in both the original cohort and the validation cohort. It was suggested by the authors that the approach could potentially be generalized to other disease states and immunological phenotypes.

The method was the immunoSEQ multiplex PCR assay. As for the original processing: A statistical classification framework was built for diagnosing cytomegalovirus status from the catalog of TCR beta chain sequences. Held by TCRdb, this immuneACCESS table contains in-frame sequences only and omits some clones. Under half of the omission traces to an unresolved V gene where checked; the cause of the rest is unknown. The DNA gave D and trimming, while V, J and clone size come from that table. This sample holds over 100,000 clones; more than 75% were observed only once. Jointly, the top ten make up about 6.9% of the sample. Donors formed part of the validation cohort, which comprised 95 to 150 subjects and was distinct from the first cohort of 670 or so subjects. The cysteine opens and the phenylalanine closes a CDR3 of 15 amino acids. The kept DNA is CDR3 alone, 45 bases in frame from the first base. According to the germline V gene (reference sequence), CDR1 reads SGHNT and CDR2 reads YYREEE. V and J lose 4 bases and 6 bases, and a span of 20 bases separates them.

The receptor was derived from a woman between 18 and 30 years old in good health and CMV-seropositive. The sample consisted of PBMCs. This chain joins TRBV5-4 to TRBJ2-7, with a weak D call of TRBD1 (5 bases match). In nucleotides, the sequence is TGTGCCAGCAGCGCAGAGAAAACAGGTGCTTCCGAGCAGTACTTC. It codes for CASSAEKTGASEQYF.